Listed here are 21 T cell receptor beta chains from one sample, sequenced in a study of cytomegalovirus exposure and HLA in healthy donors. Sequencing used immunoSEQ multiplex PCR; TCRdb keeps in-frame clones, though not all of them. The sample carries about 76,000 clones, roughly 94% recorded once. The specimen was PBMCs. These receptors were obtained from a woman between 18 and 30 years old in good health and CMV-seropositive.

The gene calls are TRBV6-6 and TRBJ2-3; D uncertain. V was cut by 4 bases and J by 2 bases, with 4 bases left in between. This CDR3 is built from 12 residues. Germline assignment: CDR1 MNHNY and CDR2 SVGAGI (reference sequence). CDR3 coding DNA: TGTGCCAGCAGTTCTCCCACAGATACGCAGTATTTT. Protein: CASSSPTDTQYF.

The chain has TRBV7-2 and TRBJ2-3; 10 bases fit TRBD2. The V segment lost 1 base and the J segment 6 bases; nucleotides outside the gene matches: 4. CDR3 length: 15 residues. CDR1 SGHTA and CDR2 FQGNSA come from the germline V gene. The CDR3 DNA follows: TGTGCCAGCAGCTTAGTAGCTAGCGGGGGTGATACGCAGTATTTT. It translates to CASSLVASGGDTQYF.

This clone was observed once. J is TRBJ2-7 and V is TRBV4-2, with TRBD2 as a possible D gene (6 bases). Germline assignment: CDR1 LGHNA and CDR2 YNFKEQ. The CDR3 is 17 amino acids. Trimming removed 0 bases from V and 1 base from J, with 16 bases in between. The chain's CDR3 is CASSQEMSSGRSYEQYF. The CDR3 bases are TGTGCCAGCAGCCAAGAGATGAGTAGCGGACGATCCTACGAGCAGTACTTC.

The chain has TRBV18 and TRBJ2-1, with TRBD2 matching over 8 bases. The CDR3 runs 13 residues. Germline V CDR1 and CDR2: KGHSH, LQKENI. V was clipped by 0 bases and J by 15 bases; unmatched bases: 7. The CDR3 loop reads CASSPPSTSVGFF. As DNA, the CDR3 is TGTGCCAGCTCACCACCCTCGACTAGCGTCGGGTTCTTC.

This chain connects TRBV9 to TRBJ2-3; 7 bases are shared with TRBD2. After removal of 4 bases from V and 4 bases from J, the junction contained 6 bases not matched to a gene. Germline V gene lookup returns CDR1 SGDLS and CDR2 YYNGEE. CDR3 length: 14 amino acids. Here the CDR3 DNA reads TGTGCCAGCAGCCCTAGCGGCGGGGCAGATACGCAGTATTTT. Protein: CASSPSGGADTQYF.

V and J are TRBV29-1 and TRBJ2-1; no definite D call. V shed 2 bases and J shed 4 bases, with 12 bases lying between them. CDR1 SQVTM and CDR2 ANQGSEA come from the germline V gene. This CDR3 region has 14 residues. For the CDR3, the DNA is TGCAGCGTTGAAACGGCGACTGCATACAATGAGCAGTTCTTC. Translation: CSVETATAYNEQFF.

V and J are TRBV6-5 and TRBJ2-7; 8 positions agree with TRBD1. The germline V gene has CDR1 MNHEY and CDR2 SVGAGI. This CDR3 contains 15 residues. Trimming cost V 0 bases and J 4 bases; bases outside gene matches: 5. CDR3 sequence (DNA): TGTGCCAGCAGTTACTCGCAGGGGGCGAGGTACGAGCAGTACTTC. Protein product: CASSYSQGARYEQYF.

The rearrangement uses TRBV7-2 and TRBJ2-7; 12 positions agree with TRBD2. The V gene's germline CDR1 is SGHTA and CDR2 FQGNSA. The CDR3 covers 16 residues. V lost 5 bases, J lost 0 bases, and 5 bases stayed unmatched. DNA for the CDR3: TGTGCCAGCAGCAAGACTAGCGGGGGACTCTCCTACGAGCAGTACTTC. This sequence encodes CASSKTSGGLSYEQYF.

The chain joins TRBV6-1 to TRBJ1-5; no clear D gene. Germline V CDR1 and CDR2: MNHNS, SASEGT. V was trimmed by 3 bases and J by 8 bases, leaving 8 bases between them. The CDR3 loop spans 12 amino acids. CDR3 protein: CASSDFGEPQHF. Written as DNA, the CDR3 is TGTGCCAGCAGTGATTTCGGGGAGCCCCAGCATTTT.

This sequence joins TRBV30 and TRBJ1-2, with TRBD1 identical over 9 bases. The CDR3 consists of 17 residues. The ends lost 5 bases at V and 4 bases at J; junction bases unmatched: 17. Germline-derived CDR1 and CDR2 are GTSNPN and SVGIG (reference sequence). CDR3 sequence (DNA): TGTGCCTGGGAACCCGGGACAGGGCCCCGGGGGGGCTATGGCTACACCTTC. It codes for CAWEPGTGPRGGYGYTF.

The rearrangement joins TRBV6-1 to TRBJ2-3; TRBD1 aligns across 7 bases. In germline, CDR1 is MNHNS, CDR2 SASEGT. J lost 0 bases, V lost 4 bases, and 4 bases had no gene match. The length of the CDR3 is 15 residues. The CDR3 protein is CASSVGQPSTDTQYF. CDR3 DNA: TGTGCCAGCAGTGTGGGACAGCCGAGCACAGATACGCAGTATTTT.

This chain uses TRBV7-7 with TRBJ2-2, with 10 bases matching TRBD2. The CDR3 covers 17 residues. Trimming at V came to 3 bases and at J to 4 bases, leaving 8 bases not matched to a gene. Germline CDR1 is SSHAT and CDR2 is FNYEAQ (reference sequence). The CDR3 here is CASSLSPSGGVTGELFF. DNA of the CDR3: TGTGCCAGCAGCTTGTCCCCTAGCGGGGGAGTCACCGGGGAGCTGTTTTTT. Complete variable domain (other parts from reference TRBV7-7 and TRBJ2-2): GAGVSQSPRYKVTKRGQDVTLRCDPISSHATLYWYQQALGQGPEFLTYFNYEAQPDKSGLPSDRFSAERPEGSISTLTIQRTEQRDSAMYRCASSLSPSGGVTGELFFGEGSRLTVL.

The chain uses TRBV9 and TRBJ1-5; D is ambiguous. CDR1 SGDLS and CDR2 YYNGEE come from the germline V gene. The CDR3 contains 14 residues. Trimming took 0 bases from V and 7 from J, leaving 11 bases between them. DNA for the CDR3: TGTGCCAGCAGCGTAGAGTCTGCGGGGCAGCCCCAGCATTTT. This codes for CASSVESAGQPQHF.

The chain uses TRBV19 and TRBJ2-7, with a possible D match to TRBD1 (6 bases). The CDR3 sequence is 16 residues long. The V and J ends lost 1 base and 3 bases respectively, with 16 bases between them. The V gene's germline CDR1 is LNHDA and CDR2 SQIVND (reference sequence). The CDR3 region is CASSIVAGVLVYEQYF. CDR3 nucleotide sequence: TGTGCCAGTAGTATAGTCGCAGGGGTCCTCGTCTACGAGCAGTACTTC.

This chain joins TRBV27 and TRBJ2-3; TRBD2 matches at 7 bases. Germline lookup yields CDR1 MNHEY and CDR2 SMNVEV (reference sequence). This CDR3 has 13 amino acids. V lost 2 bases and J lost 10; bases outside the gene matches: 6. The chain's CDR3 is CASSLERDTAQYF. The DNA of the CDR3 is TGTGCCAGCAGTTTAGAGCGGGATACAGCGCAGTATTTT.

This clone was seen just once. The genes are TRBV29-1 and TRBJ2-7, with TRBD1 matching 7 bases. Germline V gives CDR1 SQVTM, CDR2 ANQGSEA. CDR3 size: 13 residues. Germline trimming cut 6 bases from V and 0 bases from J; bases unmatched to any gene: 5. CDR3 DNA sequence: TGCAGCGTCCCCGGACAGGACTCCTACGAGCAGTACTTC. The encoded protein is CSVPGQDSYEQYF.

The chain has TRBV30 and TRBJ1-5, with a weak D call TRBD1 (5 bases). V lost 0 bases, J lost 6 bases, and 15 bases lay in between. Per germline, CDR1 GTSNPN and CDR2 SVGIG (reference sequence). The CDR3 covers 15 residues. The CDR3 bases are TGTGCCTGGAGTGTACTGGAGGGGTTTCCTCAGCCCCAGCATTTT. Translated, it gives CAWSVLEGFPQPQHF.

The chain joins TRBV19 to TRBJ2-1; a weak D match, TRBD1 (6 bases). CDR1 is LNHDA and CDR2 is SQIVND in the germline V gene (reference sequence). There are 14 residues in the CDR3. Trimming took 3 bases from V and 9 from J, leaving 15 bases between them. CDR3 amino acids: CASSIAGARGEQFF. CDR3 nucleotide sequence: TGTGCCAGTAGTATTGCAGGGGCAAGGGGTGAGCAGTTCTTC.

V gene TRBV11-3 combines with J gene TRBJ1-2; TRBD1 might be the D (5 bases). This CDR3 spans 13 amino acids. Germline V gene data show CDR1 as SGHNT and CDR2 as YENEEA. V was pared by 5 bases and J by 7 bases, with 14 bases between. CDR3 coding DNA: TGTGCCAGCAGCCTAGGCGGGACGGGTGGCTACACCTTC. Protein product: CASSLGGTGGYTF.

This sequence joins TRBV19 and TRBJ2-2; TRBD2 matches 8 bases. The germline gives CDR1 LNHDA, CDR2 SQIVND (reference sequence). V was pared by 2 bases and J by 6 bases, with 2 bases of the junction left unmatched. This CDR3 has 14 amino acids. This CDR3 reads CASSIRTSPGELFF. CDR3 in DNA: TGTGCCAGTAGTATAAGGACTAGCCCCGGGGAGCTGTTTTTT. The complete variable domain, with remaining parts taken from reference TRBV19 and TRBJ2-2, reads DGGITQSPKYLFRKEGQNVTLSCEQNLNHDAMYWYRQDPGQGLRLIYYSQIVNDFQKGDIAEGYSVSREKKESFPLTVTSAQKNPTAFYLCASSIRTSPGELFFGEGSRLTVL.

The chain has TRBV30 and TRBJ1-2, with D tentatively TRBD1 (6 bases). V dropped 1 base and J dropped 5 bases, with 17 bases sitting between them. CDR1 and CDR2 from the germline V gene are GTSNPN and SVGIG (reference sequence). The CDR3 is 15 residues long. The CDR3, as DNA: TGTGCCTGGAGTGAGGGGGGGCCCACGTTTTATGGCTACACCTTC. Translating gives CAWSEGGPTFYGYTF.